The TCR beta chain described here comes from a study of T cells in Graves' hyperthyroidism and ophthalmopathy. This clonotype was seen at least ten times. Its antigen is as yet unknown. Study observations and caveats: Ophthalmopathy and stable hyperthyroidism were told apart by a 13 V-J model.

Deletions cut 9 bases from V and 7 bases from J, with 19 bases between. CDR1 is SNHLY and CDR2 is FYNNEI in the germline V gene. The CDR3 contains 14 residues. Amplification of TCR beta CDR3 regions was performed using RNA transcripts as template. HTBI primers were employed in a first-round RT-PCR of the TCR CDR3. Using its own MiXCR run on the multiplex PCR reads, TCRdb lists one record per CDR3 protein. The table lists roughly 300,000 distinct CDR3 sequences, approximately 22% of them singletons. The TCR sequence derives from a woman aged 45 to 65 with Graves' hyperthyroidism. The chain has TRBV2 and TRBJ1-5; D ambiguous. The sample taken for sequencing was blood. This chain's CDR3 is CASSTGVIFQPQHF. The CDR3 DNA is TGTGCCAGTTCGACTGGGGTTATATTCCAGCCCCAGCATTTT.